The clone carrying this TCR beta chain was counted a few times. The germline V gene encodes CDR1 LNHDA and CDR2 SQIVND (reference sequence). V lost 3 bases to trimming and J lost 0 bases; unmatched junction nucleotides: 4. This CDR3 spans 16 amino acids. This sample was taken from a study of blood T cell repertoires in COVID-19. Whole-study context: Samples of COVID-19 (acute and convalescent) were obtained from the United States, Italy and Spain. PBMCs, B-cell-depleted T cells, or T cells were the source of the cDNA or gDNA that made up the material.

How the authors handled the data: Reference gene primer amplification gave estimated nucleated cell counts. Sequencing used immunoSEQ multiplex PCR; TCRdb keeps in-frame clones, though not all of them. The DNA was the basis for D and trimming; V, J and clone size are from that table. The sample has fewer than 300,000 clones; more than 65% are singletons. The sequencing input was peripheral blood. The clonotype was recovered from a woman between 18 and 29 years old with acute or convalescent COVID-19. The chain couples TRBV19 to TRBJ2-2, with 7 nucleotides matching TRBD2. In DNA, the CDR3 is TGTGCCAGTAGTATTTGGGCGGGAGCGAACACCGGGGAGCTGTTTTTT. Its translation: CASSIWAGANTGELFF. Variable domain in full (rest from reference TRBV19 and TRBJ2-2): DGGITQSPKYLFRKEGQNVTLSCEQNLNHDAMYWYRQDPGQGLRLIYYSQIVNDFQKGDIAEGYSVSREKKESFPLTVTSAQKNPTAFYLCASSIWAGANTGELFFGEGSRLTVL.